This T cell receptor (beta chain) was documented in a study of blood T cell repertoires in COVID-19 (TCRdb year 2020). Turning to the overall study: Samples from collaborators originated in the United States, Italy and Spain and spanned both the acute and convalescent phases of COVID-19. The prospective study material was composed of cDNA or gDNA derived from T cells, B-cell-depleted T cells, or PBMCs. Deeply sampled blood TCRbeta repertoires from subjects exposed to, actively infected with, or recovered from COVID-19 were included in the dataset. The repertoires were released in a freely available public database meant as a resource for research on the immune response to SARS-CoV-2. The samples were drawn from two sources: the first 160 participants of the ongoing ImmuneRACE study, and 1,000 to 1,500 subjects contributed by 6 global collaborators. Sample metadata almost always included a de-identified subject ID, COVID-19 status, age in years and sex. HLA class I and class II types, where available, came from metadata supplied by the sample provider rather than from assay-based typing. Paper-wide results and their limitations: The quantity of clinical and demographic metadata differed by source and by participant and was supplied without curation.

The collaborating institutions used their own protocols to collect whole blood in K2EDTA tubes. For TCRbeta analysis, collaborator samples were shipped as frozen whole blood, as isolated PBMCs, or as DNA extracted from either sample type. This clone was detected a few times. Its antigen remains unidentified. Base qualities are not at hand, and no much larger clone is one base apart. Counted from cysteine to phenylalanine, this CDR3 has 13 amino acids. The retained sequence is limited to the CDR3, 39 bases, with the frame set at the first base. Trimming costs V 1 base and J 2 bases, and their ends lie 7 bases apart. CDR1 is given as SGHRS and CDR2 as YFSETQ, both from the germline V gene. TCRbeta CDR3 regions were amplified from genomic DNA by means of the immunoSEQ Assay, a bias-controlled multiplex PCR. The study's own analysis went as follows. Within the assay, amplification of reference gene primers was used to estimate how many nucleated cells each sample contained. Sequence reads were collapsed and filtered to measure the absolute abundance of every unique TCRbeta CDR3 rearrangement. For each sample, productive Simpson clonality was calculated by taking the square root of Simpson's diversity index across productive rearrangements. Sourced from immuneACCESS, this table was stored by TCRdb with only in-frame sequences that have V and J called. A share of the clones is absent; for the studies checked, an unresolved V gene accounts for under half, and the remainder has no known explanation. The DNA was the basis for D and trimming; V, J and clone size are from that table. The sample profile shows fewer than 110,000 clones; 89% of them were found once. Jointly, the top ten make up 3% to 4.5% of the sample.

Sequencing was done on a sample of peripheral blood. This chain is built from TRBV5-1 and TRBJ2-7; the best D guess is TRBD1, with 5 bases matching. This sequence was found in a woman aged 55 to 70 with acute or convalescent COVID-19. The sequenced DNA is TGCGCCAGCAGCTTGTTACAGGCCTACGAGCAGTACTTC. Its product reads: CASSLLQAYEQYF.